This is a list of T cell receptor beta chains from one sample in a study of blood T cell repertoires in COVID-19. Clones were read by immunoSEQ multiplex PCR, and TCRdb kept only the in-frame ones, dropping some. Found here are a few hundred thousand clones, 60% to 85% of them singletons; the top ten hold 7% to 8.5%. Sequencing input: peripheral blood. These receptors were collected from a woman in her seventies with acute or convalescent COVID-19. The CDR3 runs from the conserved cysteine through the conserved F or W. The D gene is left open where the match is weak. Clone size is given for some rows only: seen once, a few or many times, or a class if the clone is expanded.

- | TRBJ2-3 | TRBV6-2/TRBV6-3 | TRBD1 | CASSVTGDRTDTQYF | TGTGCCAGCAGCGTTACAGGGGACCGCACAGATACGCAGTATTTT
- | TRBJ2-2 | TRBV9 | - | CASSVDLAPNTGELFF | TGTGCCAGCAGCGTAGACCTAGCACCGAACACCGGGGAGCTGTTTTTT
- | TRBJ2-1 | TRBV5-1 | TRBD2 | CASSSSAGGSMEQFF | TGCGCCAGCAGCTCCTCAGCGGGGGGGTCGATGGAGCAGTTCTTC
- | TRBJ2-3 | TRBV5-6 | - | CASSPPTRPDTQYF | TGTGCCAGCAGCCCCCCGACTAGACCAGATACGCAGTATTTT
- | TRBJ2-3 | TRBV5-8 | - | CASSLAVGGTDTQYF | TGTGCCAGCAGCTTGGCGGTGGGCGGCACAGATACGCAGTATTTT
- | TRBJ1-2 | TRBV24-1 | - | CATSDSESYGYTF | TGTGCCACCAGTGATTCGGAGTCCTATGGCTACACCTTC
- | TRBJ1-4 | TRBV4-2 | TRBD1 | CASSPDRDRGLNEKLFF | TGTGCCAGCAGCCCCGACCGGGACAGGGGTCTTAATGAAAAACTGTTTTTT
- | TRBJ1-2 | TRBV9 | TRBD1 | CASSTDRGSGYTF | TGTGCCAGCAGCACCGACAGGGGGTCCGGCTACACCTTC
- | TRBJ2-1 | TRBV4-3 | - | CASSQDLRDEQFF | TGCGCCAGCAGCCAAGATCTGAGAGATGAGCAGTTCTTC
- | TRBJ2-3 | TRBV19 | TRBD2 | CASSIIDRRGGQDTQYF | TGTGCCAGTAGTATAATAGATCGGCGGGGGGGCCAGGATACGCAGTATTTT
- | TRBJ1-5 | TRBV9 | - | CASSVGEGRGQPQHF | TGTGCCAGCAGCGTAGGGGAGGGCAGGGGTCAGCCCCAGCATTTT
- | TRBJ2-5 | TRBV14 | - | CASSRLGGKETQYF | TGTGCCAGCAGCCGATTGGGGGGTAAAGAGACCCAGTACTTC
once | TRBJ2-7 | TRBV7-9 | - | CASTPGARQTPYEQYF | TGTGCCAGCACCCCTGGCGCCCGACAGACCCCCTACGAGCAGTACTTC
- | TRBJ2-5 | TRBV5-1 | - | CASSLAAGVQETQYF | TGCGCCAGCAGCTTGGCGGCCGGGGTCCAAGAGACCCAGTACTTC
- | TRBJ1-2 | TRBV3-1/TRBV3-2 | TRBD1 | CASSQAATGGRGGYTF | TGTGCCAGCAGCCAAGCTGCTACAGGGGGAAGAGGTGGCTACACCTTC
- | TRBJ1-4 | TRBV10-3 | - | CAISSFNEKLFF | TGTGCCATCAGTTCATTTAATGAAAAACTGTTTTTT
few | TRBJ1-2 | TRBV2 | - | CASSVDSLSNGYTF | TGTGCCAGCAGTGTGGACAGCCTGTCTAATGGCTACACCTTC
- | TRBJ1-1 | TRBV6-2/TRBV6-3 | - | CASSYRGNAEAFF | TGTGCCAGCAGTTATCGGGGAAATGCTGAGGCTTTCTTT
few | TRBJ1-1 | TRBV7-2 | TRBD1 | CASSSGQGNTEAFF | TGTGCCAGCAGTTCGGGACAGGGGAACACTGAAGCTTTCTTT
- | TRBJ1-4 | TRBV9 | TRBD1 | CASSAGDRGLANEKLFF | TGTGCCAGCAGCGCCGGGGACAGGGGGCTCGCTAATGAAAAACTGTTTTTT
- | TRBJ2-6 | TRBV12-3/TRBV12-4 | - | CASSLDSHVLTF | TGTGCCAGCAGTTTGGACAGCCACGTCCTGACTTTC
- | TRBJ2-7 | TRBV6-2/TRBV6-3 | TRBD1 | CASSSRTGGKYEQYF | TGTGCCAGCAGTTCCCGGACAGGGGGCAAGTACGAGCAGTACTTC
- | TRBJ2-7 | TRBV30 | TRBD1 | CAWSVRGGQGSYEQYF | TGTGCCTGGAGTGTACGAGGGGGACAGGGATCTTACGAGCAGTACTTC
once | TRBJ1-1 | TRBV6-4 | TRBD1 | CAGLGTATLNTEAFF | TGTGCCGGGCTAGGGACAGCTACCCTGAACACTGAAGCTTTCTTT
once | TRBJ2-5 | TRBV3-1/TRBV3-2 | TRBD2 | CASSQDRGLAGSTRKTQYF | TGTGCCAGCAGCCAAGATCGGGGACTAGCGGGTTCAACGAGGAAGACCCAGTACTTC
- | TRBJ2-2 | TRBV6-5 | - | CASSYVAGSGELFF | TGTGCCAGCAGTTACGTCGCGGGGTCCGGGGAGCTGTTTTTT
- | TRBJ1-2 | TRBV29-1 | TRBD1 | CSVARQGHGYTF | TGCAGCGTTGCCCGACAGGGACATGGCTACACCTTC
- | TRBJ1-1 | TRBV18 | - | CASSEQENTEAFF | TGTGCCAGCTCAGAACAGGAAAACACTGAAGCTTTCTTT
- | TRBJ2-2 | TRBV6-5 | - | CASGYRVHTGELFF | TGTGCCAGCGGATACAGGGTACACACCGGGGAGCTGTTTTTT
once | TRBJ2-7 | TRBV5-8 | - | CASSLGPTAQYF | TGTGCCAGCAGCTTAGGGCCGACAGCGCAGTACTTC
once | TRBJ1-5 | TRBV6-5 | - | CASRPLLADYQPQHF | TGTGCCAGCAGGCCCTTGTTGGCGGATTATCAGCCCCAGCATTTT
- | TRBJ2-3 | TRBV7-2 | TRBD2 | CASNIGLAGGTDTQYF | TGTGCCAGCAACATCGGACTAGCGGGGGGAACAGATACGCAGTATTTT
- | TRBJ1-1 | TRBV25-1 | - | CASKRSAEAFF | TGTGCCAGCAAGAGGAGCGCTGAAGCTTTCTTT
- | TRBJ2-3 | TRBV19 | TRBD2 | CASSKEGGGTDTQYF | TGTGCCAGTAGTAAAGAGGGAGGGGGCACAGATACGCAGTATTTT
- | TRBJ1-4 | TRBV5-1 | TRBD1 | CASSLGGQGPEKLFF | TGCGCCAGCAGCTTGGGGGGACAGGGGCCAGAAAAACTGTTTTTT
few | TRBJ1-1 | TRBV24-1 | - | CATSPAGAGAGEAFF | TGTGCCACCAGTCCCGCAGGGGCTGGGGCCGGTGAAGCTTTCTTT
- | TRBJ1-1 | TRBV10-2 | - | CASSGQPLVEAFF | TGCGCCAGCAGCGGACAGCCGCTAGTTGAAGCTTTCTTT
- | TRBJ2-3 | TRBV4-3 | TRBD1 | CASSQVFGQVLDTQYF | TGCGCCAGCAGCCAAGTTTTCGGACAGGTCCTAGATACGCAGTATTTT
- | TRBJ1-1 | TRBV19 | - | CASRRENRKNTEAFF | TGTGCCAGTAGAAGAGAAAACAGGAAGAACACTGAAGCTTTCTTT
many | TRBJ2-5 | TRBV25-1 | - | CASSEYVPPTQYF | TGTGCCAGCAGTGAATATGTTCCTCCTACCCAGTACTTC
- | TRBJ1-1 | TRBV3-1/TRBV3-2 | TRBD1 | CASSFGQGTAEAFF | TGTGCCAGCAGCTTTGGACAGGGGACGGCTGAAGCTTTCTTT
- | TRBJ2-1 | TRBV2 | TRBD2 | CASRASGGPNEQFF | TGTGCCAGCAGAGCTAGCGGGGGGCCCAATGAGCAGTTCTTC